Following are 21 T cell receptor beta chains from one sample sequenced in a study of T cell clonality in common variable immunodeficiency. Sequencing used immunoSEQ multiplex PCR; TCRdb keeps in-frame clones, though not all of them. Recorded here are around 39,000 clones, none singletons. Sequencing was performed on peripheral blood mononuclear cells. The origin of the receptors is a person between 18 and 69 years old in good health.

Incomplete CDR3 DNA: TGTGCCAGCAGTGAAACAGGGGGTCTGAACTATGGC. Its protein product is CASSETGGLNYG. The whole CDR3 reads CASSETGGLNYGYTF. This chain links TRBV6-1 with TRBJ1-2; 8 bases align to TRBD1. Coverage ceases 3 residues before the CDR3 finishes, and the germline J gene fills in the end. The CDR3 has 15 amino acids. Germline loops: CDR1 MNHNS, CDR2 SASEGT. V was clipped by 2 bases and J by 2 bases; unmatched bases: 4.

Turning to this clone: The read ends 3 residues early relative to the CDR3; the germline J gene fills the gap. The rearrangement uses TRBV19 and TRBJ1-2; perhaps TRBD1 as D (6 bases). CDR3 size: 13 residues. Germline CDR1 and CDR2: LNHDA and SQIVND (reference sequence). V lost 8 bases, J lost 6 bases, and 16 bases lay in between. CDR3 DNA (partial): TGTGCCAGTCTGGAGGACAGCGGAAATGGC. Amino acid sequence: CASLEDSGNG. The whole CDR3 is CASLEDSGNGYTF.

This clone was detected ten times or more. The DNA ends 3 residues before the CDR3 does, and the rest of the CDR3 is filled in from the germline J gene. The rearrangement joins TRBV7-2 to TRBJ2-4; 8 bases are shared with TRBD1. In germline, CDR1 is SGHTA, CDR2 FQGNSA. Losses at the gene ends were 5 bases for V and 4 bases for J; bases not matched to a gene: 4. The CDR3 sequence is 14 residues long. Here the CDR3 reads CASSPRTGKNIQYF. CDR3 bases read: TGTGCCAGCAGCCCCCGGACAGGGAAAAACATT.

This clone was detected many times. The read terminates 3 residues ahead of where the CDR3 ends, so the germline J gene completes it. Other nucleotide sequences in the sample specify the same CDR3. V is TRBV6-2 or TRBV6-3 and J is TRBJ1-5; the match to TRBD1 covers 11 bases. After removal of 4 bases from V and 6 bases from J, the junction contained 2 bases not matched to a gene. Germline V lookup: CDR1 MNHEY, CDR2 SVGEGT. The CDR3 runs 14 residues. Partial CDR3 DNA: TGTGCCAGCAGTTGGACAGGGGGCCGTCAGCCC. Its protein product is CASSWTGGRQP. The full CDR3 protein is CASSWTGGRQPQHF.

This clone was seen at least ten times. The read is 3 residues too short to cover the CDR3 end, so that end is filled in from the germline J gene. V and J are TRBV7-8 and TRBJ1-4; D is undetermined. Germline V gene sequence: CDR1 SGHVS, CDR2 FQNEAQ. Trimming took off 5 bases at V and 1 base at J, with 20 bases between the two ends. This CDR3 is built from 18 residues. Incomplete CDR3 DNA: TGTGCCAGCAGCCCTAAGCGGGTCTCGGGCGGAACTAATGAAAAA. Amino acids: CASSPKRVSGGTNEK. The whole CDR3 sequence reads CASSPKRVSGGTNEKLFF.

This clone was picked up many times. With the read ending 3 residues before the CDR3 end, the germline J gene is used to fill in that end. The genes are TRBV7-9 and TRBJ1-2; possible D gene TRBD1, 5 bases. V gave up 3 bases and J gave up 5 bases, with 16 bases separating them. Per germline, CDR1 SEHNR and CDR2 FQNEAQ (reference sequence). The CDR3 contains 15 residues. The CDR3 bases that were read are TGTGCCAGCAGCTTGAACTGGGGGGAGGCTTATGGC. Its translation: CASSLNWGEAYG. The full CDR3 is CASSLNWGEAYGYTF.

This clone has ten or more counts. The observed sequence ends 3 residues before the CDR3 terminus, with the missing tail filled in from the germline J gene. J is TRBJ2-3 and V is TRBV15; 7 bases are shared with TRBD1. J lost 4 bases, V lost 8 bases, and 18 bases had no gene match. The CDR3 totals 17 residues. CDR1 is LNHNV and CDR2 is YYDKDF in the germline V gene (reference sequence). The sequenced part of the CDR3 DNA is TGTGCCACCCGAAGCGAGAGATACAGGGGCCCCCCAGATACG. This encodes CATRSERYRGPPDT. The CDR3 in its entirety is CATRSERYRGPPDTQYF.

By share, this clone counts as medium-sized. Sequencing ends 3 residues short of the CDR3 end; the germline J gene provides the rest. The rearrangement joins TRBV6-2 or TRBV6-3 to TRBJ1-2; 8 bases fit TRBD1. The CDR3 extends over 15 amino acids. Germline V CDR1 and CDR2: MNHEY, SVGEGT. The sequenced part of the CDR3 DNA is TGTGCCAGCAGTTACACCTTCTTACAGGGGGAAGGC. Translated, it gives CASSYTFLQGEG. The CDR3 reads in full as CASSYTFLQGEGYTF.

This clone was detected many times. The read gets to within 3 residues of the CDR3 end, and the germline J gene fills in the rest. The J gene is TRBJ1-5, the V gene TRBV6-2 or TRBV6-3; D gene uncertain. Deletions cut 0 bases from V and 1 base from J, with 4 bases between. The CDR3 is 14 residues long. Germline-derived CDR1 and CDR2 are MNHEY and SVGEGT. The CDR3 sequence: CASSYSASNQPQHF. The CDR3 bases that were read are TGTGCCAGCAGTTACTCGGCCAGCAATCAGCCC.

In its sample, this clone was seen many times. With the read ending 3 residues before the CDR3 end, the germline J gene is used to fill in that end. The chain is built from TRBV29-1 and TRBJ2-1, with D perhaps matching TRBD2 (6 bases). This CDR3 has 11 residues. V lost 4 bases and J lost 7, with 8 bases in between. Germline values: CDR1 SQVTM, CDR2 ANQGSEA. CDR3 DNA (partial): TGCAGCGTTGCTGCGGGAAATGAG. Amino acid sequence: CSVAAGNE. The entire CDR3 reads CSVAAGNEQFF.

This clone was counted at least ten times. The read is 3 residues too short to cover the CDR3 end, so that end is filled in from the germline J gene. V usage is TRBV27 and J usage is TRBJ1-1; 10 nucleotides match TRBD1. The CDR3 contains 17 residues. After removal of 7 bases from V and 1 base from J, the junction contained 12 bases not matched to a gene. Looked up from germline, CDR1 is MNHEY and CDR2 is SMNVEV (reference sequence). The chain's CDR3 is CASTQYGTGAKNTEAFF. The sequenced part of the CDR3 DNA is TGTGCCAGCACCCAATATGGGACAGGGGCCAAGAACACTGAA.

This clone was recorded at least ten times. Read data end 3 residues before the CDR3 end; the end is taken from the germline J gene. The V call is TRBV5-1, the J call TRBJ2-1, with 13 bases identical to TRBD2. Looked up from germline, CDR1 is SGHRS and CDR2 is YFSETQ. V lost 1 base and J lost 5; bases outside the gene matches: 3. The CDR3 is 16 amino acids. CDR3 in amino acids: CASSLLGLAGNNEQFF. CDR3 bases read: TGCGCCAGCAGCTTGTTGGGACTAGCGGGGAACAATGAG.

This clone was counted many times. The CDR3 here is CASRRQGPYYEQYF. The sequenced part of the CDR3 DNA is TGTGCCAGCAGGAGACAGGGGCCATACTACGAG. V usage is TRBV6-2 or TRBV6-3 and J usage is TRBJ2-7; 8 nucleotides agree with TRBD1. The CDR3 end is not reached by the read, which stops 3 residues before it; the germline J gene fills it in. CDR3 length: 14 residues. Trimming removed 6 bases from V and 3 bases from J; junction bases left unmatched: 7. Germline assignment: CDR1 MNHEY and CDR2 SVGEGT.

This clone was detected ten times or more. The CDR3 goes on 3 residues after the read ends, and that part is filled in from the germline J gene. J is TRBJ1-1 and V is TRBV5-1; TRBD1 is a possible D gene (5 bases). The V end was cut by 3 bases, the J end by 4 bases, with 13 bases between. CDR3 length equals 14 residues. CDR1 is SGHRS, CDR2 YFSETQ, per germline. CDR3 bases read: TGCGCCAGCAGCTCATGGGGGGTGGGCACTGAA. Residues: CASSSWGVGTE. Given in full, the CDR3 is CASSSWGVGTEAFF.

This clone was picked up many times. The CDR3 DNA, read in part, is TGCGCCAGCAGCCTGCGCGTAGCGAGGGATACG. Translated: CASSLRVARDT. The entire CDR3 is CASSLRVARDTQYF. This chain connects TRBV5-1 to TRBJ2-3, with TRBD2 as a possible D gene (5 bases). The read is 3 residues too short to cover the CDR3 end, so that end is filled in from the germline J gene. The CDR3 is 14 amino acids. V was trimmed by 4 bases and J by 6 bases, leaving 15 bases between them. Germline V gene sequence: CDR1 SGHRS, CDR2 YFSETQ.

This clone was counted at least ten times. The junction departs from the called germline gene at one end, perhaps through a read error. The read is 3 residues too short to cover the CDR3 end, so that end is filled in from the germline J gene. The J gene is TRBJ2-2, the V gene TRBV10-3; TRBD1 matches 8 bases. From germline, CDR1 is ENHRY and CDR2 SYGVKD. This CDR3 spans 16 amino acids. CDR3 DNA (partial): TGTGCCATCAGTGTTCGGACAGGGTGGAACGCCGGGGAG. Amino acids: CAISVRTGWNAGE. The CDR3 in its entirety is CAISVRTGWNAGELFF.

This clone was seen ten or more times. Read sequence stops 3 residues before the CDR3 end, and the germline J gene provides the missing end. V is TRBV2 and J is TRBJ1-4, with 7 nucleotides matching TRBD1. Germline CDR1 and CDR2: SNHLY and FYNNEI. The junction had 4 bases not matched to a gene; V was cut back by 7 bases and J by 8 bases. The CDR3 covers 12 residues. This CDR3 reads CASTGTEEKLFF. Incomplete CDR3 DNA: TGTGCCAGCACGGGGACAGAGGAAAAA.

Judged by abundance, this clone is medium-sized (0.01 to 0.1%). The DNA read from the CDR3 is TGTGCCAGCAGCGTAGGAGCAGGGAGTATGGACACTGAA. Protein: CASSVGAGSMDTE. The CDR3 reads in full as CASSVGAGSMDTEAFF. The chain links TRBV9 to TRBJ1-1; TRBD1 is a possible D gene (5 bases). The CDR3 extends 3 residues past the end of the read, so its final part is completed from the germline J gene. V lost 0 bases to trimming and J lost 3 bases, with 15 bases between them. Per germline, CDR1 SGDLS and CDR2 YYNGEE. This CDR3 spans 16 amino acids.

In this sample, this clone turned up many times. The read falls 3 residues short of the CDR3 end, and the missing part is taken from the germline J gene. The chain joins TRBV7-3 to TRBJ2-2, with unresolved D. This CDR3 spans 15 amino acids. CDR1 and CDR2 from the germline V gene are SGHTA and FQGTGA. The V gene lost 3 bases and the J gene lost 1 base, with 9 bases spanning the gap. Incomplete CDR3 DNA: TGTGCCAGCAGCTTTGGGCAAGGGAACACCGGGGAG. It translates to CASSFGQGNTGE. The complete CDR3 protein is CASSFGQGNTGELFF.

In its sample, this clone was seen many times. The read falls 3 residues short of the CDR3 end, and the missing part is taken from the germline J gene. J is TRBJ2-3 and V is TRBV12-3 or TRBV12-4; tentatively, D is TRBD2 (7 bases). The CDR3 loop spans 14 amino acids. Trimming cost V 7 bases and J 3 bases, with 14 bases left between them. The DNA read from the CDR3 is TGTGCCAGCACTGGGGGGGCGGGGACAGATACG. Protein: CASTGGAGTDT. The CDR3, in full, reads CASTGGAGTDTQYF.

There are many counts of this clone. The read ends 3 residues before the CDR3 terminus; that terminus is restored from the germline J gene. The V and J genes are TRBV18 and TRBJ1-3; D is ambiguous. From germline, CDR1 is KGHSH and CDR2 LQKENI. The V end lost 2 bases, the J end lost 7 bases, and 9 bases lay between the germline ends. The CDR3 is 13 residues long. This chain's CDR3 is CASSPSAANTIYF. Partial CDR3 DNA: TGTGCCAGCTCACCATCAGCGGCGAACACC.